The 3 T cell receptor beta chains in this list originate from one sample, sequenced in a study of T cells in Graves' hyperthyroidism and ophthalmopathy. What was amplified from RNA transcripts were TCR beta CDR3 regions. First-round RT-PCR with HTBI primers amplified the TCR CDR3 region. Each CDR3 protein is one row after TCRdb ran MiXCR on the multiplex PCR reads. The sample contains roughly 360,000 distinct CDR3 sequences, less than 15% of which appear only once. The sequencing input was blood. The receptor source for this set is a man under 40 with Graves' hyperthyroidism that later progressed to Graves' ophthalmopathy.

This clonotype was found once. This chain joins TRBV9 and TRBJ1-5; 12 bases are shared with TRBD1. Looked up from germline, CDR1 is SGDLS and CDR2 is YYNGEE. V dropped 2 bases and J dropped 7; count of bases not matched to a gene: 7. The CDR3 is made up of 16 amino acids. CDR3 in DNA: TGTGCCAGCAGCGTGGGGGACAGGGGGCAGAAACAGCCCCAGCATTTT. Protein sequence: CASSVGDRGQKQPQHF.

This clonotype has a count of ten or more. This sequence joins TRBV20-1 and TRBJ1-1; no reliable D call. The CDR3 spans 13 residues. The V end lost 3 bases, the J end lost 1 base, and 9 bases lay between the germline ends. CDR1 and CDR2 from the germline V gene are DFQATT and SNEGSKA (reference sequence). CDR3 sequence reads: CSASGRPNTEAFF. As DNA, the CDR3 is TGCAGTGCTAGCGGCAGGCCGAACACTGAAGCTTTCTTT.

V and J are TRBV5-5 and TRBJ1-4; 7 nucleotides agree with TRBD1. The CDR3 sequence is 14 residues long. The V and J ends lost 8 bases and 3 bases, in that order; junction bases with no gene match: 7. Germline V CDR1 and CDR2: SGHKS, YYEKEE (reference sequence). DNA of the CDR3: TGTGCCAGTCATTCGACAGGGTCTAATGAAAAACTGTTTTTT. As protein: CASHSTGSNEKLFF.